This passage covers 24 T cell receptor beta chains from one sample sequenced in a study of shared clonotypes between healthy human individuals (dated by TCRdb to 2018 to 2021). Library prep was done by the immunoSEQ multiplex PCR assay. The source is immuneACCESS, and TCRdb retained only in-frame sequences with V and J called. Part of the clones is not carried over; for the studies checked, unresolved V genes explain less than half of this, and the remainder is unexplained. The sample yields some 1,600,000 clones; approximately 98% were counted once. Roughly 0.4% of the sample belongs to the ten largest clones. Sequenced input: naive CD4+ T cells sorted from blood. Interpreted using the paper, the cell subset or site label stands for: CD45RA+ positively selected. Source of these receptors: a man aged 25 to 40 in good health.

This chain links TRBV29-1 with TRBJ2-5, with TRBD1 matching over 10 bases. V shed 6 bases, J shed 5 bases, and the junction held 9 bases outside the gene matches. Germline CDR1 reads SQVTM; CDR2 reads ANQGSEA. The CDR3 is 14 residues long. CDR3 protein: CSVRDRGLRETQYF. CDR3 sequence (DNA): TGCAGCGTGCGGGACAGGGGTCTCCGGGAGACCCAGTACTTC.

This clone was observed once. The V gene is TRBV15, the J gene TRBJ1-3; D gene uncertain. V shed 3 bases and J shed 0 bases, with 12 bases lying between them. Germline CDR1 LNHNV, CDR2 YYDKDF (reference sequence). The CDR3 has 16 residues. CDR3 sequence reads: CATSSRVQYSGNTIYF. The DNA for the CDR3 is TGTGCCACCAGCAGTCGAGTACAGTACTCTGGAAACACCATATATTTT.

CDR3 protein: CASRRGLAGQEFSYNEQFF. CDR3 bases: TGTGCCAGTCGACGGGGACTAGCGGGCCAAGAATTCTCCTACAATGAGCAGTTCTTC. This chain connects TRBV19 to TRBJ2-1; 12 bases map to TRBD2. After removal of 8 bases from V and 0 bases from J, the junction contained 14 bases not matched to a gene. Germline CDR1 reads LNHDA; CDR2 reads SQIVND (reference sequence). There are 19 residues in the CDR3.

The chain has TRBV2 and TRBJ1-4; D is ambiguous. This CDR3 comprises 13 residues. Between the trimmed V and J ends, which lost 6 bases and 8 bases, there was a span of 13 bases. Germline lookup yields CDR1 SNHLY and CDR2 FYNNEI. DNA of the CDR3: TGTGCCAGCAGCGAAACCGAAACCGAAAAACTGTTTTTT. Translating it yields CASSETETEKLFF.

The gene calls are TRBV5-1 and TRBJ2-7; maybe TRBD1 (6 bases). V shed 0 bases and J shed 9 bases, with 13 bases lying between them. The CDR3 is made up of 13 amino acids. Germline V lookup: CDR1 SGHRS, CDR2 YFSETQ. Here the CDR3 DNA reads TGCGCCAGCAGCTTGGGGCCCGGACAGTGGCAGTACTTC. Translation: CASSLGPGQWQYF.

The chain is built from TRBV19 and TRBJ2-4; 12 nucleotides match TRBD2. The length of the CDR3 is 15 residues. In germline, CDR1 is LNHDA, CDR2 SQIVND (reference sequence). V gave up 5 bases and J gave up 9 bases; unmatched junction bases: 8. Here the CDR3 reads CASSGLAGGPGIQYF. CDR3 coding DNA: TGTGCCAGTAGTGGGCTAGCGGGAGGGCCGGGCATTCAGTACTTC.

The chain is built from TRBV7-9 and TRBJ2-3; D is ambiguous. Germline CDR1 and CDR2: SEHNR and FQNEAQ (reference sequence). CDR3 length: 15 residues. The germline V and J ends were trimmed by 6 bases and 3 bases, with 16 bases remaining between them. The CDR3 loop reads CASSRRFFGTDTQYF. CDR3 DNA: TGTGCCAGCAGTCGACGTTTTTTTGGAACAGATACGCAGTATTTT.

The genes are TRBV2 and TRBJ2-7; TRBD1 might be the D (7 bases). Germline loops: CDR1 SNHLY, CDR2 FYNNEI. The V and J ends lost 3 bases and 8 bases respectively, with 17 bases between them. This CDR3 has 14 amino acids. CDR3 sequence: CASSEMTGRTKQYF. The CDR3, as DNA: TGTGCCAGCAGTGAGATGACAGGGAGGACGAAGCAGTACTTC.

V is TRBV5-1 and J is TRBJ2-7, with 10 bases fitting TRBD1. The CDR3 covers 12 residues. The germline V gene encodes CDR1 SGHRS and CDR2 YFSETQ. J was trimmed by 12 bases and V by 4 bases; bases with no gene match: 7. CDR3 coding DNA: TGCGCCAGCAGCGAGGACAGGGGGATACGGTACTTC. Protein sequence: CASSEDRGIRYF. Together with reference TRBV5-1 and TRBJ2-7, the CDR3 gives the full variable domain: KAGVTQTPRYLIKTRGQQVTLSCSPISGHRSVSWYQQTPGQGLQFLFEYFSETQRNKGNFPGRFSGRQFSNSRSEMNVSTLELGDSALYLCASSEDRGIRYFGPGTRLTVT.

CDR3 residues: CASSLAQGGALGAEQYF. CDR3 nucleotides: TGCGCCAGCAGCTTGGCACAGGGCGGCGCTCTCGGTGCCGAGCAGTACTTC. This chain connects TRBV5-1 to TRBJ2-7; D is perhaps TRBD1 (6 bases). Trimming took 0 bases from V and 6 from J, leaving 22 bases between them. This CDR3 comprises 17 residues. The germline gives CDR1 SGHRS, CDR2 YFSETQ. Full variable domain (remainder filled in from reference TRBV5-1 and TRBJ2-7): KAGVTQTPRYLIKTRGQQVTLSCSPISGHRSVSWYQQTPGQGLQFLFEYFSETQRNKGNFPGRFSGRQFSNSRSEMNVSTLELGDSALYLCASSLAQGGALGAEQYFGPGTRLTVT.

V is TRBV18 and J is TRBJ2-7, with D hard to call. CDR3 length equals 14 residues. With 2 bases removed from V and 0 bases from J, the gap between germline ends came to 8 bases. The germline V gene encodes CDR1 KGHSH and CDR2 LQKENI. The CDR3 loop reads CASSPEQSSYEQYF. The CDR3 nucleotides are TGTGCCAGCTCACCAGAACAGTCCTCCTACGAGCAGTACTTC.

This clone has a handful of counts. The genes are TRBV9 and TRBJ2-3; TRBD2 aligns across 13 bases. CDR1 is SGDLS and CDR2 is YYNGEE in the germline V gene. This CDR3 is built from 16 residues. V was clipped by 4 bases and J by 1 base; unmatched bases: 3. This CDR3 reads CASSQGLAGRTDTQYF. CDR3 DNA sequence: TGTGCCAGCAGCCAGGGACTAGCGGGACGCACAGATACGCAGTATTTT.

This chain's CDR3 is CASSPRRSAAGELFF. The DNA of the CDR3 is TGTGCCAGCTCACCCCGACGGTCTGCCGCCGGGGAGCTGTTTTTT. This chain links TRBV18 with TRBJ2-2; D not resolved. Deletions cut 3 bases from V and 6 bases from J, with 14 bases between. The CDR3 sequence is 15 residues long. Per germline, CDR1 KGHSH and CDR2 LQKENI.

V is TRBV28 and J is TRBJ2-1; TRBD2 agrees at 12 bases. The CDR3 is 14 residues long. The germline V gene has CDR1 MDHEN and CDR2 SYDVKM. V shed 7 bases, J shed 15 bases, and the junction held 13 bases outside the gene matches. The CDR3 region is CASTRTSGIPGRFF. As DNA, the CDR3 is TGTGCCAGCACCCGGACTAGCGGGATACCCGGCCGGTTCTTC.

In its sample, this clone was seen once. The chain has TRBV5-6 and TRBJ2-5; TRBD2 agrees at 7 bases. Per germline, CDR1 SGHDT and CDR2 YYEEEE. V was pared by 7 bases and J by 5 bases, with 2 bases of the junction left unmatched. This CDR3 is 11 amino acids long. The CDR3 sequence is CASHGRETQYF. The DNA of the CDR3 is TGTGCCAGCCACGGGAGGGAGACCCAGTACTTC.

This clone was observed a single time. The rearrangement uses TRBV7-9 and TRBJ2-5, with TRBD2 matching 10 bases. The ends lost 5 bases at V and 5 bases at J; junction bases unmatched: 5. The CDR3 loop spans 14 amino acids. CDR1 and CDR2 from the germline V gene are SEHNR and FQNEAQ (reference sequence). CDR3 nucleotides: TGTGCCAGCAGCGCAGCGGGAGGGGGCGAGACCCAGTACTTC. Its translation is CASSAAGGGETQYF.

The CDR3 nucleotides read TGCGCCAGCAGCTTGGAGGGGCCGGTCGGCAATCAGCCCCAGCATTTT. Translation: CASSLEGPVGNQPQHF. V and J are TRBV5-1 and TRBJ1-5; D is possibly TRBD1 (5 bases). CDR1 and CDR2 (germline): SGHRS, YFSETQ. CDR3 length equals 16 residues. The V end lost 0 bases, the J end lost 2 bases, and 12 bases lay between the germline ends.

V and J are TRBV19 and TRBJ2-1; 10 nucleotides align to TRBD2. The CDR3 runs 16 residues. V gave up 3 bases and J gave up 7 bases; unmatched junction bases: 9. Germline CDR1 LNHDA, CDR2 SQIVND (reference sequence). The CDR3 reads CASSMRSGRASNEQFF. The CDR3 DNA reads TGTGCCAGTAGTATGAGGAGCGGGAGGGCCTCAAATGAGCAGTTCTTC.

The chain joins TRBV28 to TRBJ2-7; TRBD2 aligns across 10 bases. Germline V CDR1 and CDR2: MDHEN, SYDVKM. J lost 5 bases, V lost 2 bases, and 6 bases had no gene match. The CDR3 loop spans 15 amino acids. The CDR3 bases are TGTGCCAGCAGTTTAACGGCTAGCGGGAGTAACGAGCAGTACTTC. It yields the protein CASSLTASGSNEQYF.

The chain combines TRBV5-1 with TRBJ2-7, with 7 bases fitting TRBD1. Germline values: CDR1 SGHRS, CDR2 YFSETQ. CDR3 size: 14 residues. The V and J ends lost 2 bases and 3 bases, in that order; junction bases with no gene match: 5. CDR3 sequence: CASSFGTANYEQYF. In DNA, the CDR3 is TGCGCCAGCAGCTTCGGGACAGCAAACTACGAGCAGTACTTC.

This chain links TRBV28 with TRBJ2-1; tentative D call: TRBD2 (5 bases). CDR1 and CDR2 from the germline V gene are MDHEN and SYDVKM. The CDR3 totals 16 residues. V was cut by 6 bases and J by 8 bases, with 23 bases left in between. In DNA, the CDR3 is TGTGCCAGCAGGCCGTCGGGCGGAGCTAGCTGGCATGAGCAGTTCTTC. It yields the protein CASRPSGGASWHEQFF.

This chain joins TRBV2 and TRBJ2-5; D may be TRBD1 (5 bases). The length of the CDR3 is 15 residues. Trimming removed 4 bases at V and 3 bases at J, with 15 bases between. Germline V gene data show CDR1 as SNHLY and CDR2 as FYNNEI. The CDR3 spells CASSVSRAREETQYF. In nucleotides, the CDR3 is TGTGCCAGCAGTGTTAGTCGTGCCAGGGAAGAGACCCAGTACTTC.

This clone was counted once. V usage is TRBV6-1 and J usage is TRBJ1-5; D may be TRBD1 (5 bases). Trimming took 8 bases from V and 1 from J, leaving 12 bases between them. The CDR3 spans 14 residues. CDR1 is MNHNS and CDR2 is SASEGT in the germline V gene. The CDR3 DNA is TGTGCCAGCGGAGGGCGGACAAGCAATCAGCCCCAGCATTTT. As protein: CASGGRTSNQPQHF.

This chain uses TRBV5-4 with TRBJ2-1, with D possibly TRBD1 on 6 matching bases. The V gene's germline CDR1 is SGHNT and CDR2 YYREEE (reference sequence). The CDR3 extends over 12 amino acids. V lost 4 bases to trimming and J lost 6 bases, with 8 bases between them. DNA of the CDR3: TGTGCCAGCAGCCAACAGGGCAATGAGCAGTTCTTC. Translating gives CASSQQGNEQFF.